These 6 T cell receptor beta chains came from one sample sequenced in a study of CD8 T cells in Susac syndrome. An input of roughly 0.5 to 1 ug of RNA was subjected to reverse transcription using random hexamers. TCRdb passed the immunoSEQ multiplex PCR reads through MiXCR, listing each CDR3 protein once. The sample has under 200,000 distinct CDR3 sequences; around 94% are singletons. The sample consisted of CD4+ T cells from PBMCs. These receptors were taken from a human donor in good health.

Here the CDR3 DNA reads TGTGCCAGCACCTCCGGACAGGGGAACTCCTACGAGCAGTACTTC. It yields the protein CASTSGQGNSYEQYF. The rearrangement joins TRBV7-9 to TRBJ2-7; 9 bases align to TRBD1. The J segment lost 0 bases and the V segment lost 7 bases, leaving 7 bases of the junction unmatched. CDR3 length: 15 amino acids. Germline V gives CDR1 SEHNR, CDR2 FQNEAQ (reference sequence). Drawing the rest from reference TRBV7-9 and TRBJ2-7, the complete variable domain is DTGVSQNPRHKITKRGQNVTFRCDPISEHNRLYWYRQTLGQGPEFLTYFQNEAQLEKSRLLSDRFSAERPKGSFSTLEIQRTEQGDSAMYLCASTSGQGNSYEQYFGPGTRLTVT.

V gene TRBV14 combines with J gene TRBJ2-5; D unclear. The CDR3 is made up of 12 amino acids. Trimming removed 0 bases at V and 6 bases at J, with 5 bases between. Germline values: CDR1 SGHDN, CDR2 FVKESK. This CDR3 is CASSQERQTQYF. CDR3 DNA: TGTGCCAGCAGCCAAGAAAGGCAGACCCAGTACTTC. Supplemented by reference TRBV14 and TRBJ2-5, the full variable domain reads EAGVTQFPSHSVIEKGQTVTLRCDPISGHDNLYWYRRVMGKEIKFLLHFVKESKQDESGMPNNRFLAERTGGTYSTLKVQPAELEDSGVYFCASSQERQTQYFGPGTRLLVL.

Concerning this clonotype: At one end the junction does not follow the germline gene, possibly because of a read error. The gene calls are TRBV3-1 and TRBJ2-7; D is tentatively TRBD1 or TRBD2 (5 bases each). The CDR3 consists of 12 residues. Germline CDR1 LGHDT, CDR2 YNNKEL (reference sequence). The CDR3 protein is CASSQDLRDPHF. CDR3 sequence (DNA): TGTGCCAGCAGCCAAGATCTCCGGGACCCTCACTTC.

The chain couples TRBV2 to TRBJ2-7, with D tentatively TRBD1 or TRBD2 (5 bases each). V lost 6 bases and J 4 bases, leaving 19 bases between the germline ends. The CDR3 is made up of 15 amino acids. The germline V gene encodes CDR1 SNHLY and CDR2 FYNNEI. DNA of the CDR3: TGTGCCAGCAGCCCAGAGGACTGGGGACCATACGAGCAGTACTTC. It encodes CASSPEDWGPYEQYF.

The chain links TRBV20-1 to TRBJ2-2, with D perhaps TRBD2 (6 bases). The CDR3 contains 14 residues. Looked up from germline, CDR1 is DFQATT and CDR2 is SNEGSKA (reference sequence). The germline V and J ends were trimmed by 1 base and 4 bases, with 10 bases remaining between them. Here the CDR3 DNA reads TGCAGTGCTAGAGGGAGGGATACCACCGGGGAGCTGTTTTTT. Amino acid sequence: CSARGRDTTGELFF.

The chain joins TRBV4-2 to TRBJ1-1; D possibly corresponds to TRBD1 (6 bases). Trimming took 3 bases from V and 4 from J, leaving 15 bases between them. Germline CDR1 and CDR2: LGHNA and YNFKEQ. This CDR3 spans 15 amino acids. The CDR3 reads CASSQGARLSTEAFF. As DNA, the CDR3 is TGTGCCAGCAGCCAGGGGGCCAGATTGAGCACTGAAGCTTTCTTT.